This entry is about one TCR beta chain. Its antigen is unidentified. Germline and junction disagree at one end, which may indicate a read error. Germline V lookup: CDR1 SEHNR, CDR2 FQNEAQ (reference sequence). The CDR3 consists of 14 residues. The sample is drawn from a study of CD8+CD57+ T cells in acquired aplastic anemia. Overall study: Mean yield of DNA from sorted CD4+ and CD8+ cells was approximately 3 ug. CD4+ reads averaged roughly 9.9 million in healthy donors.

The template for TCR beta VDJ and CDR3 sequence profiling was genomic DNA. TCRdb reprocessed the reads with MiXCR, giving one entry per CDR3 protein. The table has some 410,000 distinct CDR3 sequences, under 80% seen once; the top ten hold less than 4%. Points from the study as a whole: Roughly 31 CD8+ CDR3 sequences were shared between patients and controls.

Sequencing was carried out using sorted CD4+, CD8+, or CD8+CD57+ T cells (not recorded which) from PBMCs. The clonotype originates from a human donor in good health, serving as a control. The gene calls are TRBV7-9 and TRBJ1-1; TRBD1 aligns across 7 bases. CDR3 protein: CASSLSGTDDTEVF. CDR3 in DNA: TGTGCCAGCAGCTTGAGTGGGACAGACGACACTGAAGTTTTT.